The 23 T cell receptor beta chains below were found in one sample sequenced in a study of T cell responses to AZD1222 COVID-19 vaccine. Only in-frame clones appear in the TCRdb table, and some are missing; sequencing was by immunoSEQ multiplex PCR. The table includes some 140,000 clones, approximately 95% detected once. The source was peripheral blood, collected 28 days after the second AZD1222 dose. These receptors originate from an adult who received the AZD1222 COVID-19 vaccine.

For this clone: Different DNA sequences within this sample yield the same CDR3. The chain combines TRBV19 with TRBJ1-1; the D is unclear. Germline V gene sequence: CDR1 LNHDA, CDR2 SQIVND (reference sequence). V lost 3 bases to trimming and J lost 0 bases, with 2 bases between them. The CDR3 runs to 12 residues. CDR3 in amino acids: CASSMLNTEAFF. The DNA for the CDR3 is TGTGCCAGTAGTATGCTGAACACTGAAGCTTTCTTT.

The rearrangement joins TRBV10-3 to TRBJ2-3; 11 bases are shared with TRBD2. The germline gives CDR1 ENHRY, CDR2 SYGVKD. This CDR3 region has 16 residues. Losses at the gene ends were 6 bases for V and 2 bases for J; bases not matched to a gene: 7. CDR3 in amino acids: CAIRATSGVSTDTQYF. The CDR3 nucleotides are TGTGCCATCAGGGCGACTAGCGGGGTGTCCACAGATACGCAGTATTTT.

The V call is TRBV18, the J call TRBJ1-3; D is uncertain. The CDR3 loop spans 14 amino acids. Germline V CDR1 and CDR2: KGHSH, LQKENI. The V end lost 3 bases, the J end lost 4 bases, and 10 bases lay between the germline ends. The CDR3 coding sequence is TGTGCCAGCTCACCCCCCGTTCCAGGAAACACCATATATTTT. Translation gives CASSPPVPGNTIYF.

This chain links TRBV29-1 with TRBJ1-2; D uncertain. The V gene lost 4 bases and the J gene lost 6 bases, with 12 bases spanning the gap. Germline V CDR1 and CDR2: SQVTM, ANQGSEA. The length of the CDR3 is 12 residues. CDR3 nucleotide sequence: TGCAGCGTTGCGGCCCTCCGGGATGGCTACACCTTC. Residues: CSVAALRDGYTF.

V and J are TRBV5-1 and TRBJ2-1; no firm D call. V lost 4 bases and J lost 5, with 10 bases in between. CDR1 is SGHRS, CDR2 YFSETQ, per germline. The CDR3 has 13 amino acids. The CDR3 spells CASSPGLDNEQFF. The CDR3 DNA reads TGCGCCAGCAGCCCCGGATTGGACAATGAGCAGTTCTTC.

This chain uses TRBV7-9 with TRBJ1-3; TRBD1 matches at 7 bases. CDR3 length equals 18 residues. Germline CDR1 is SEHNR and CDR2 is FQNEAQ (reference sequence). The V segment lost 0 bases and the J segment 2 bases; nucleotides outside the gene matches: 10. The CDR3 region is CASSLARRDRYAGNTIYF. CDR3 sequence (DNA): TGTGCCAGCAGCTTAGCGAGAAGGGACAGATACGCTGGAAACACCATATATTTT.

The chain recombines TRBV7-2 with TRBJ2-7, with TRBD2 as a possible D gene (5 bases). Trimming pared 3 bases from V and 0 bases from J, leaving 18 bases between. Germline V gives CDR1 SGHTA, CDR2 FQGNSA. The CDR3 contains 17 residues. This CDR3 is CASSFLSRGTNSYEQYF. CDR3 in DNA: TGTGCCAGCAGCTTCCTGAGCCGGGGAACCAACTCCTACGAGCAGTACTTC.

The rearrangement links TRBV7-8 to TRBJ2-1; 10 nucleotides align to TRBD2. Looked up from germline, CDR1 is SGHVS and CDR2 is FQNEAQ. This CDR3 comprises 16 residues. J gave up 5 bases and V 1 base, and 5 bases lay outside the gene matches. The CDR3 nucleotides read TGTGCCAGCAGCTTAGAGAGCGGGGGGGCCGACAATGAGCAGTTCTTC. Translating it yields CASSLESGGADNEQFF. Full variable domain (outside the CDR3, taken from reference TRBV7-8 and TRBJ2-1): GAGVSQSPRYKVAKRGQDVALRCDPISGHVSLFWYQQALGQGPEFLTYFQNEAQLDKSGLPSDRFFAERPEGSVSTLKIQRTQQEDSAVYLCASSLESGGADNEQFFGPGTRLTVL.

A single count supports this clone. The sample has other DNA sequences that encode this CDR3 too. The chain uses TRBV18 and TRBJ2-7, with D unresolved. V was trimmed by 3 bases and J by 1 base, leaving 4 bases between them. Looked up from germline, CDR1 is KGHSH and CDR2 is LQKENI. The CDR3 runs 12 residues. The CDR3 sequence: CASSPDSYEQYF. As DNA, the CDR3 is TGTGCCAGCTCACCCGATTCCTACGAGCAGTACTTC.

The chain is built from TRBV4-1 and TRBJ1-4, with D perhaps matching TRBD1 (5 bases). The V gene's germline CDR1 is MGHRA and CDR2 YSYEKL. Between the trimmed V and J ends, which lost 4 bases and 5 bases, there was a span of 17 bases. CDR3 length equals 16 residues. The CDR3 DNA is TGCGCCAGCAGCCCGGCACGGACATACTTAAATGAAAAACTGTTTTTT. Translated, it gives CASSPARTYLNEKLFF.

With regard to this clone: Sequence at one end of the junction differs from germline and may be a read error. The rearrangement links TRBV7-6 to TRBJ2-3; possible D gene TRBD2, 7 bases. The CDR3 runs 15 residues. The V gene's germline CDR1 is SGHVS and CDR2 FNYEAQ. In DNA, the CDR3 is TGTGCCAGCAGCTTAGAAGTCGGGGGGCTAAACGACGGCGGTTTT. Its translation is CASSLEVGGLNDGGF.

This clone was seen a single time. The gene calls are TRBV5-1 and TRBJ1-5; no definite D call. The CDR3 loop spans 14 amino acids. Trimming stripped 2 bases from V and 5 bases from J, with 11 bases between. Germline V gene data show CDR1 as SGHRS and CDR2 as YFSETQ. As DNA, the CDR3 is TGCGCCAGCAGCTTAGGTGGGGTAGATCAGCCCCAGCATTTT. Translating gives CASSLGGVDQPQHF.

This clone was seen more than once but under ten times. This chain's CDR3 is CASSFRVGAGELFF. For the CDR3, the DNA is TGTGCCAGCAGTTTCCGAGTGGGGGCCGGGGAGCTGTTTTTT. V and J are TRBV6-6 and TRBJ2-2; D is possibly TRBD1 or TRBD2 (5 bases each). The CDR3 has 14 residues. With 4 bases removed from V and 6 bases from J, the gap between germline ends came to 12 bases. Germline V lookup: CDR1 MNHNY, CDR2 SVGAGI (reference sequence).

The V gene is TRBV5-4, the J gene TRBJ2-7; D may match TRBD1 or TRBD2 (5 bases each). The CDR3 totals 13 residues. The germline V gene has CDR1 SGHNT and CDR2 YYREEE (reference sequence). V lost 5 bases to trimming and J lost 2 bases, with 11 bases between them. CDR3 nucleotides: TGTGCCAGCAGTCGGGACGGACCCTACGAGCAGTACTTC. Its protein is CASSRDGPYEQYF.

The CDR3, as DNA: TGTGCCAGCAGTTTAGTGGGGACGAGGATTTGGGAGACCCAGTACTTC. Residues: CASSLVGTRIWETQYF. The chain links TRBV27 to TRBJ2-5; D assignment may be TRBD1 or TRBD2 (5 bases each). CDR3 length: 16 amino acids. Germline CDR1 reads MNHEY; CDR2 reads SMNVEV (reference sequence). V was trimmed by 2 bases and J by 5 bases, leaving 18 bases between them.

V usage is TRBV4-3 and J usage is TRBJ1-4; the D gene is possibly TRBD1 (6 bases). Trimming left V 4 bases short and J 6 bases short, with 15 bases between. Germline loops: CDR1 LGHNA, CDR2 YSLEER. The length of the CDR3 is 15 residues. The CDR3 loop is CASSLLWGADEKLFF. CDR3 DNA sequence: TGCGCCAGCAGCCTATTGTGGGGGGCGGATGAAAAACTGTTTTTT.

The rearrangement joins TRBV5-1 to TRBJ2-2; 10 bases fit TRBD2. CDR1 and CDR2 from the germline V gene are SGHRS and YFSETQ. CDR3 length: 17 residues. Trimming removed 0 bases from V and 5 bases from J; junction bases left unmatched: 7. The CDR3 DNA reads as TGCGCCAGCAGCTTGGCTAGCGGGGGAGTCTCGACCGGGGAGCTGTTTTTT. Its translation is CASSLASGGVSTGELFF.

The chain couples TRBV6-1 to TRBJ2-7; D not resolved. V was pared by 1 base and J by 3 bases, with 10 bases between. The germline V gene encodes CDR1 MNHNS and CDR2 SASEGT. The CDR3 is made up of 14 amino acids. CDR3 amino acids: CASSEVGDYYEQYF. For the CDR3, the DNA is TGTGCCAGCAGTGAAGTTGGGGATTACTACGAGCAGTACTTC.

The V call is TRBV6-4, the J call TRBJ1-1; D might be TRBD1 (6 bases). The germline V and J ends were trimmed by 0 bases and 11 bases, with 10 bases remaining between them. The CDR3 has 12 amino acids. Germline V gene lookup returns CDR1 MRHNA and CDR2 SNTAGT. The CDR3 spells CASSDSGGRAFF. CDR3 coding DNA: TGTGCCAGCAGTGACTCTGGGGGGCGGGCTTTCTTT.

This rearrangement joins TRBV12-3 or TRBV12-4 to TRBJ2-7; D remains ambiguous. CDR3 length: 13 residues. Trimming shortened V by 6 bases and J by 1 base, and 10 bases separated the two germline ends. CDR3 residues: CASSPLRSYEQYF. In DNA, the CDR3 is TGTGCCAGCAGCCCTTTAAGATCCTACGAGCAGTACTTC.

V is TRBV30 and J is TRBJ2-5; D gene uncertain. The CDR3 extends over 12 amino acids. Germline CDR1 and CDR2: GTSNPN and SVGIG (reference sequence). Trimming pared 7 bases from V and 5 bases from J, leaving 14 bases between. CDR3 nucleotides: TGTGCCTACTACTTGGGGTTCGAGACCCAGTACTTC. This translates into CAYYLGFETQYF.

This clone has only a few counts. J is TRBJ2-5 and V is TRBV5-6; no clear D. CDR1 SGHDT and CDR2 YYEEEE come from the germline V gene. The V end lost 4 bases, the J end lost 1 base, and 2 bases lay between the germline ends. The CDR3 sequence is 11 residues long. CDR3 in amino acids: CASSTQETQYF. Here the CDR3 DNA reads TGTGCCAGCAGCACCCAAGAGACCCAGTACTTC.

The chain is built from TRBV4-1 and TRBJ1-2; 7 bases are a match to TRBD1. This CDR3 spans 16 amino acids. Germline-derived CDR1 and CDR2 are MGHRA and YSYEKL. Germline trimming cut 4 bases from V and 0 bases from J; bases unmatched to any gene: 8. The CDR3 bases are TGCGCCAGCAGCCCGATCCCGGGACAGCCTAACTATGGCTACACCTTC. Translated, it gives CASSPIPGQPNYGYTF.